Presented here are 8 T cell receptor beta chains from one specimen sequenced in a study of cytomegalovirus exposure and HLA in healthy donors listed by TCRdb under 2017. Receptor amplification or capture employed the immunoSEQ multiplex PCR assay. The multiplex PCR relied on a mix of 60 forward primers for TCR Vbeta segments and 13 reverse primers for TCR Jbeta segments. In its TCRdb copy, this immuneACCESS table keeps in-frame sequences only and misses some clones. Where compared with another copy, unresolved V genes explain less than half of these, and the others have no known cause. For this sample the table gives about 160,000 clones, of which 75% to 90% were detected only once. Of the sample, around 1.8% is held by the ten largest clones. The sequenced material came from PBMCs. All receptors come from a young woman in good health and CMV-seronegative.

This rearrangement joins TRBV9 to TRBJ2-1, with 13 bases fitting TRBD2. The CDR3 has 17 residues. CDR1 SGDLS and CDR2 YYNGEE come from the germline V gene. V lost 4 bases to trimming and J lost 5 bases; unmatched junction nucleotides: 9. CDR3 amino acids: CASSPGTSGISDNEQFF. The CDR3 bases are TGTGCCAGCAGCCCGGGGACTAGCGGGATCTCTGACAATGAGCAGTTCTTC. Complete variable domain (other parts from reference TRBV9 and TRBJ2-1): DSGVTQTPKHLITATGQRVTLRCSPRSGDLSVYWYQQSLDQGLQFLIQYYNGEERAKGNILERFSAQQFPDLHSELNLSSLELGDSALYFCASSPGTSGISDNEQFFGPGTRLTVL.

The chain joins TRBV9 to TRBJ1-3, with no clear D. The CDR3 is 15 residues long. In germline, CDR1 is SGDLS, CDR2 YYNGEE. V lost 0 bases, J lost 0 bases, and 7 bases lay in between. CDR3 in DNA: TGTGCCAGCAGCGTAGCCGAGAGCTCTGGAAACACCATATATTTT. Amino acids: CASSVAESSGNTIYF.

The chain has TRBV28 and TRBJ2-6; TRBD1 matches at 11 bases. The junction had 1 base not matched to a gene; V was cut back by 1 base and J by 2 bases. Germline V gene sequence: CDR1 MDHEN, CDR2 SYDVKM. There are 17 residues in the CDR3. CDR3 in amino acids: CASSLLGQGAGANVLTF. Here the CDR3 DNA reads TGTGCCAGCAGTTTATTGGGACAGGGGGCTGGGGCCAACGTCCTGACTTTC. Combining the CDR3 with reference TRBV28 and TRBJ2-6 gives the whole variable domain DVKVTQSSRYLVKRTGEKVFLECVQDMDHENMFWYRQDPGLGLRLIYFSYDVKMKEKGDIPEGYSVSREKKERFSLILESASTNQTSMYLCASSLLGQGAGANVLTFGAGSRLTVL.

This clone was detected once. The V call is TRBV4-1, the J call TRBJ2-3; TRBD1 might be the D (6 bases). This CDR3 region has 17 residues. Germline V gene data show CDR1 as MGHRA and CDR2 as YSYEKL. Trimming pared 5 bases from V and 0 bases from J, leaving 18 bases between. The CDR3 DNA reads as TGCGCCAGCAGCGTAAGGACAGTTCCCTCTAGCACAGATACGCAGTATTTT. Amino acids: CASSVRTVPSSTDTQYF.

The J gene is TRBJ1-5, the V gene TRBV6-4; D is ambiguous. The CDR3 runs to 20 residues. V was trimmed by 6 bases and J by 2 bases, leaving 29 bases between them. Germline CDR1 and CDR2: MRHNA and SNTAGT. CDR3 loop: CASSRIETARTQAGNQPQHF. The CDR3 DNA follows: TGTGCCAGCAGCCGGATCGAAACAGCCCGAACCCAAGCTGGCAATCAGCCCCAGCATTTT.

V gene TRBV9 combines with J gene TRBJ1-1; unclear D gene. The V and J ends lost 4 bases and 0 bases respectively, with 16 bases between them. The CDR3 is 16 amino acids. Germline V gene data show CDR1 as SGDLS and CDR2 as YYNGEE. The CDR3 nucleotides read TGTGCCAGCAGCCCATACAGTGATTTTATGAACACTGAAGCTTTCTTT. Translating gives CASSPYSDFMNTEAFF.

Points on this clone: Sequence at one end of the junction differs from germline and may be a read error. The rearrangement uses TRBV7-9 and TRBJ1-1, with D possibly matching TRBD1 (5 bases). Germline CDR1 reads SEHNR; CDR2 reads FQNEAQ (reference sequence). The CDR3 runs 12 residues. Here the CDR3 reads CSSSSLTGEAFF. Written as DNA, the CDR3 is TGTTCCAGCAGCTCGCTAACAGGTGAAGCTTTCTTT.

This chain links TRBV28 with TRBJ1-2; TRBD1 is a possible D gene (5 bases). Germline CDR1 reads MDHEN; CDR2 reads SYDVKM. V was clipped by 4 bases and J by 5 bases, with 8 bases between them. This CDR3 spans 12 amino acids. CDR3 DNA sequence: TGTGCCAGCAGTTCCGGGACTTATGGCTACACCTTC. Amino acids: CASSSGTYGYTF.